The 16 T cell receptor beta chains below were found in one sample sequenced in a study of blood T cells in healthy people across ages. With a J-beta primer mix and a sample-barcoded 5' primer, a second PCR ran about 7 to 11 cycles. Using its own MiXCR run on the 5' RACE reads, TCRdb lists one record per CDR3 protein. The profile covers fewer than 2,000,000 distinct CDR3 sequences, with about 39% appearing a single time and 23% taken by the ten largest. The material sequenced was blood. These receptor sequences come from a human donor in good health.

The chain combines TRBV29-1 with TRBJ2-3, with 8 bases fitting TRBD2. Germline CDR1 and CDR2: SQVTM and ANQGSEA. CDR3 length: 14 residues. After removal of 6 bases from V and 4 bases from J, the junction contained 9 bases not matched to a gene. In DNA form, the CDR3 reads TGCAGCGTGGCTTTGAGCGGGGGCCCAGATACGCAGTATTTT. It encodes CSVALSGGPDTQYF.

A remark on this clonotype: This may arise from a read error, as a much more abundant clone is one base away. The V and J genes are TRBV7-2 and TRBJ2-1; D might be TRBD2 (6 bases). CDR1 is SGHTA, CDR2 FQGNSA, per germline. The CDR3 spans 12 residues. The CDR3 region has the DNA TGTGCCAGCGGCTTAGGGGAGGATGAGCAGTTCTTC. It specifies CASGLGEDEQFF.

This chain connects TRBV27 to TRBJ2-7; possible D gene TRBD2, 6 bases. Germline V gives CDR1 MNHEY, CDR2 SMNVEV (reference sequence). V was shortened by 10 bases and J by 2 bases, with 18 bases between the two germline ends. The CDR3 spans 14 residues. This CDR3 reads CAIGGRFPPYEQYF. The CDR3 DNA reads TGTGCCATCGGGGGACGATTTCCTCCCTACGAGCAGTACTTC.

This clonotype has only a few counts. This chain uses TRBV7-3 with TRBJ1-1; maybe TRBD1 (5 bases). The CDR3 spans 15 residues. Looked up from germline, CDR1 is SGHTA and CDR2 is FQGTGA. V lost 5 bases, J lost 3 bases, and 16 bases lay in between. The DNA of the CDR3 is TGTGCCAGCAGCCTTACCGGGACTGCGGACACTGAAGCTTTCTTT. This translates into CASSLTGTADTEAFF.

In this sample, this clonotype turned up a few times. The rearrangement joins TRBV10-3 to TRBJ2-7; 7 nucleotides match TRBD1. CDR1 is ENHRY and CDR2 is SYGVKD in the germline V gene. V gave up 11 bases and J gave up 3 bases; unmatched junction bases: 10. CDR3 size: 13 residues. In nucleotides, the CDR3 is TGTGCCGTAGCAACAGGGGTAGTCTACGAGCAGTACTTC. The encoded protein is CAVATGVVYEQYF.

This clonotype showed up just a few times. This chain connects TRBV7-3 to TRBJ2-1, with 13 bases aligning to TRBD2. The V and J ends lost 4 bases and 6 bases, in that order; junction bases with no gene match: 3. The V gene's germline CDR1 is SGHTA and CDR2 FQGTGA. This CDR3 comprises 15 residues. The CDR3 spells CASSSGLAGPNEQFF. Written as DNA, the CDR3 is TGTGCCAGCAGCTCGGGACTAGCGGGGCCCAATGAGCAGTTCTTC.

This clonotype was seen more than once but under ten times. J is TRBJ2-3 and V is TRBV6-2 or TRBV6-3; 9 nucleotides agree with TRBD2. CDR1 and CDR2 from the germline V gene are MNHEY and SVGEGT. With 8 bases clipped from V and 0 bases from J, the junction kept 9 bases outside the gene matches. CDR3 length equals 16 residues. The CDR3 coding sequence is TGTGCCAGCTTAACCGGGACTAGCCTCAGCACAGATACGCAGTATTTT. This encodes CASLTGTSLSTDTQYF.

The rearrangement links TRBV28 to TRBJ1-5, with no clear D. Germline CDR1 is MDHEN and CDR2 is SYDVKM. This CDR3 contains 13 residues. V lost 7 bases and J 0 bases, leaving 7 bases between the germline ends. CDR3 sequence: CASMFGSNQPQHF. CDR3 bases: TGTGCCAGCATGTTCGGTAGCAATCAGCCCCAGCATTTT. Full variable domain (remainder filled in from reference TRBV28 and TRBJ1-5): DVKVTQSSRYLVKRTGEKVFLECVQDMDHENMFWYRQDPGLGLRLIYFSYDVKMKEKGDIPEGYSVSREKKERFSLILESASTNQTSMYLCASMFGSNQPQHFGDGTRLSIL.

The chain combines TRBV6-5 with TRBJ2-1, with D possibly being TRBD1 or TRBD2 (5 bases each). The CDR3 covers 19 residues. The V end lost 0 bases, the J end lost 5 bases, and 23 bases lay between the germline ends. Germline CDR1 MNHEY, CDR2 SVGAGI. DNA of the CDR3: TGTGCCAGCAGTTACTCGAATTACTACGGGGACCAGTCCCACAATGAGCAGTTCTTC. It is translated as CASSYSNYYGDQSHNEQFF.

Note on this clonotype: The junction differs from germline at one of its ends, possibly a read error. CDR3 DNA sequence: TGTGCCAGCAGATTAGGCCAAGGACAGGGAGGCTCTGGAAACACCATATATTTT. Amino acids: CASRLGQGQGGSGNTIYF. The chain employs TRBV12-3 or TRBV12-4 and TRBJ1-3, with TRBD1 matching 8 bases. CDR3 size: 18 residues.

CDR3 amino acids: CACIAGGQQETQYF. The CDR3, as DNA: TGTGCCTGCATCGCGGGGGGACAACAAGAGACCCAGTACTTC. This chain uses TRBV6-2 or TRBV6-3 with TRBJ2-5, with 8 bases identical to TRBD2. V was pared by 11 bases and J by 2 bases, with 10 bases of the junction left unmatched. Germline lookup yields CDR1 MNHEY and CDR2 SVGEGT. The CDR3 contains 14 residues.

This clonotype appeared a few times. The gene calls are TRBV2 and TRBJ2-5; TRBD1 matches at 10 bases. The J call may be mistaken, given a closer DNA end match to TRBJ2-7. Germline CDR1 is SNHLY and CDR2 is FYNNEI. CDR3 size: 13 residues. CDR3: CASSRDRGHEQYF. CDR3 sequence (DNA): TGTGCCAGCTCCCGGGACAGGGGCCACGAGCAGTACTTC.

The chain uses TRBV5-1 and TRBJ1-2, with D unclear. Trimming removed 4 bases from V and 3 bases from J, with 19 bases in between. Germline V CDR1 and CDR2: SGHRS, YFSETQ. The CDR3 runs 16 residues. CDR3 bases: TGCGCCAGCAGCCTTTCTGGGCCCCCCGACCACTATGGCTACACCTTC. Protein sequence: CASSLSGPPDHYGYTF.

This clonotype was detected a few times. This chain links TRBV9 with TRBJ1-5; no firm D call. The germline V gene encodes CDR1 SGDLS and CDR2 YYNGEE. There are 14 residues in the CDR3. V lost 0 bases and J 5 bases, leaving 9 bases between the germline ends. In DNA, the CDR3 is TGTGCCAGCAGCGTAGGCGTGTCAGATCAGCCCCAGCATTTT. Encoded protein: CASSVGVSDQPQHF.

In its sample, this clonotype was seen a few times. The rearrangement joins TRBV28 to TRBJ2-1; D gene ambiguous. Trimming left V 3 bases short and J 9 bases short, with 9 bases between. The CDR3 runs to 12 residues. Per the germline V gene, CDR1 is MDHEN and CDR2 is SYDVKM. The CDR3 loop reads CASSFGYGEQFF. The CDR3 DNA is TGTGCCAGCAGTTTTGGCTACGGTGAGCAGTTCTTC. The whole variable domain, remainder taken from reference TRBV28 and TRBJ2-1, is DVKVTQSSRYLVKRTGEKVFLECVQDMDHENMFWYRQDPGLGLRLIYFSYDVKMKEKGDIPEGYSVSREKKERFSLILESASTNQTSMYLCASSFGYGEQFFGPGTRLTVL.

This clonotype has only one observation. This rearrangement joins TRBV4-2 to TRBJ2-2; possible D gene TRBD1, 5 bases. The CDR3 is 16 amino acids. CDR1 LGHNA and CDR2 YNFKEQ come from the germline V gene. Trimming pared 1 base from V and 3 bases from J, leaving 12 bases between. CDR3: CASSQVPRVDTGELFF. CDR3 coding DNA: TGTGCCAGCAGCCAAGTTCCCAGGGTGGACACCGGGGAGCTGTTTTTT.